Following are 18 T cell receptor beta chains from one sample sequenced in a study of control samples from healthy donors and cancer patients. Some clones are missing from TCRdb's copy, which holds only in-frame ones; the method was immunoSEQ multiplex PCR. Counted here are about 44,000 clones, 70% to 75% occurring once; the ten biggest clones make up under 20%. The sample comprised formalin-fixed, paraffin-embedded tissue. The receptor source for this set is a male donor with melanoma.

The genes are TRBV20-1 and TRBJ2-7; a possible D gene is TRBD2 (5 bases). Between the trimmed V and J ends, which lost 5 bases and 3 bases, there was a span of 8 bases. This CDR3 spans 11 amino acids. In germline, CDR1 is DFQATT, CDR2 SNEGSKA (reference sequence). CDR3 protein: CSARDYYEQYF. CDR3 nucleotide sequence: TGCAGTGCTCGGGATTACTACGAGCAGTACTTC.

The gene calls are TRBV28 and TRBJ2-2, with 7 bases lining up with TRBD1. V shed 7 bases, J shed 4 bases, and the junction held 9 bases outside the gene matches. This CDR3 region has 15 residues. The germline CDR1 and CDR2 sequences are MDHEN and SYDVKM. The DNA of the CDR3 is TGTGCCAGCACCCAGGGGGTGGGGAGCACCGGGGAGCTGTTTTTT. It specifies CASTQGVGSTGELFF. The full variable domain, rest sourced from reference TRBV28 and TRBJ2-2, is DVKVTQSSRYLVKRTGEKVFLECVQDMDHENMFWYRQDPGLGLRLIYFSYDVKMKEKGDIPEGYSVSREKKERFSLILESASTNQTSMYLCASTQGVGSTGELFFGEGSRLTVL.

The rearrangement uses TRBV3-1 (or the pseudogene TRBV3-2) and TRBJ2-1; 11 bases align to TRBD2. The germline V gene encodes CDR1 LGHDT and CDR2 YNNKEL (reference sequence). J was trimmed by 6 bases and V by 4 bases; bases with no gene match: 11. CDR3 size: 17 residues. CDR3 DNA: TGTGCCAGCAGCCTATTCCAACTAGCGGGAGAGCCCAATGAGCAGTTCTTC. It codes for CASSLFQLAGEPNEQFF.

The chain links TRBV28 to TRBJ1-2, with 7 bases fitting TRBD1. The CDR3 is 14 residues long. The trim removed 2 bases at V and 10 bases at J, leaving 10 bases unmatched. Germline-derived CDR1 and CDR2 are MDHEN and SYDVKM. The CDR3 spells CASSLPPRGTDYTF. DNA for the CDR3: TGTGCCAGCAGTTTACCCCCCAGGGGGACGGACTACACCTTC.

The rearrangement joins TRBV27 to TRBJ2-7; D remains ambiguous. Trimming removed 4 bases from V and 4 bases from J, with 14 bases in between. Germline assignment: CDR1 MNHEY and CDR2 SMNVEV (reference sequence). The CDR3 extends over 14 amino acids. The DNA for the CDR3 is TGTGCCAGCAGTTCCTTCACTAACCGTTACGAGCAGTACTTC. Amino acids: CASSSFTNRYEQYF.

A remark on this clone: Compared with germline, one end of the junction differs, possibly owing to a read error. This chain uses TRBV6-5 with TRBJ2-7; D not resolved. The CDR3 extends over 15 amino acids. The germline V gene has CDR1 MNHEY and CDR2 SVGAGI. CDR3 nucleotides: TGTGCCAGCAGTTACTCGATTGTCGGCTCCTACGGGCAGTACTTC. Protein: CASSYSIVGSYGQYF.

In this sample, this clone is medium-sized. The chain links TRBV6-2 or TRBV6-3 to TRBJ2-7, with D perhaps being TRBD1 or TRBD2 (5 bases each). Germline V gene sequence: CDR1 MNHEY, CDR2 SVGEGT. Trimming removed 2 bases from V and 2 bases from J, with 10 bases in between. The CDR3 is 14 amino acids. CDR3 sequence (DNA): TGTGCCAGCAGTTACGAGGGACCCACCTACGAGCAGTACTTC. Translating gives CASSYEGPTYEQYF.

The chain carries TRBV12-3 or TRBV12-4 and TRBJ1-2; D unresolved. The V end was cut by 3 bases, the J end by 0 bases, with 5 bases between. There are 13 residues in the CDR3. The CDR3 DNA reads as TGTGCCAGCAGTTTGGGCCCTAACTATGGCTACACCTTC. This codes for CASSLGPNYGYTF.

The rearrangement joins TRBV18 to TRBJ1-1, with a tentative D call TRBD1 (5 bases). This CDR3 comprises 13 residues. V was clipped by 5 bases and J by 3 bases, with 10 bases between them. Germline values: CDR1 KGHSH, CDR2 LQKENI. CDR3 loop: CASSEGLDTEAFF. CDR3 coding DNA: TGTGCCAGCTCAGAGGGGCTGGACACTGAAGCTTTCTTT.

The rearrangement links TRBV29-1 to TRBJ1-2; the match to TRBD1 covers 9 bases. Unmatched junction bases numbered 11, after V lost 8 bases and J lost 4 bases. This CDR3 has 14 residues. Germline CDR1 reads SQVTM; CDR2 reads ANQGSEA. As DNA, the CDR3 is TGCAGCACGAGGACAGGGGAGGGTCCCTATGGCTACACCTTC. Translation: CSTRTGEGPYGYTF. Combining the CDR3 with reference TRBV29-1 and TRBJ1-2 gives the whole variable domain SAVISQKPSRDICQRGTSLTIQCQVDSQVTMMFWYRQQPGQSLTLIATANQGSEATYESGFVIDKFPISRPNLTFSTLTVSNMSPEDSSIYLCSTRTGEGPYGYTFGSGTRLTVV.

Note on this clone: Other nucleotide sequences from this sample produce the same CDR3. CDR3 residues: CASSVEASGRNEQFF. The CDR3 nucleotides read TGTGCCAGCAGTGTAGAGGCTAGCGGGAGAAATGAGCAGTTCTTC. The rearrangement joins TRBV2 to TRBJ2-1, with TRBD2 matching 10 bases. Per germline, CDR1 SNHLY and CDR2 FYNNEI. This CDR3 spans 15 amino acids. V lost 4 bases to trimming and J lost 7 bases; unmatched junction nucleotides: 7. The variable domain in full, completed from reference TRBV2 and TRBJ2-1, reads EPEVTQTPSHQVTQMGQEVILRCVPISNHLYFYWYRQILGQKVEFLVSFYNNEISEKSEIFDDQFSVERPDGSNFTLKIRSTKLEDSAMYFCASSVEASGRNEQFFGPGTRLTVL.

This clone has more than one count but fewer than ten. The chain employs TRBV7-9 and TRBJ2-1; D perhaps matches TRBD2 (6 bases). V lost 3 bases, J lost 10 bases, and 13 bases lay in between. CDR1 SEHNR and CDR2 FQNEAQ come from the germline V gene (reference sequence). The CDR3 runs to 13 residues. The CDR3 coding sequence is TGTGCCAGCAGCTTTGGCGGGGCGCGGGAGCAGTTCTTC. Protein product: CASSFGGAREQFF. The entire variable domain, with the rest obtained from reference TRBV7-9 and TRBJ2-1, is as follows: DTGVSQNPRHKITKRGQNVTFRCDPISEHNRLYWYRQTLGQGPEFLTYFQNEAQLEKSRLLSDRFSAERPKGSFSTLEIQRTEQGDSAMYLCASSFGGAREQFFGPGTRLTVL.

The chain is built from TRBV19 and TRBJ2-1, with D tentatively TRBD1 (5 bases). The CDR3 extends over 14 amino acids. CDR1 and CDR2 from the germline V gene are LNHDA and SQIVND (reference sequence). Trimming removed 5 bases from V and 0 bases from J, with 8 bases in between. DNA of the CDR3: TGTGCCAGTAGTCGTGACAGCTCCTACAATGAGCAGTTCTTC. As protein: CASSRDSSYNEQFF.

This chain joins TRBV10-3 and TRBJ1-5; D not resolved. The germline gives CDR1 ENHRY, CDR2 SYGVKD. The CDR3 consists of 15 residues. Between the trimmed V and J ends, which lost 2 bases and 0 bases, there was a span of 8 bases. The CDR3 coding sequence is TGTGCCATCAGTGAGGGAGTGAATAGCAATCAGCCCCAGCATTTT. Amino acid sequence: CAISEGVNSNQPQHF.

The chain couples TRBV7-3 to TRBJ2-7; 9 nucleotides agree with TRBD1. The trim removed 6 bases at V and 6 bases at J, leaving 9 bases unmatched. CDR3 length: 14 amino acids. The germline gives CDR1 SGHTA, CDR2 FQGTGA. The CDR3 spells CASSKTGTGTEQYF. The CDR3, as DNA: TGTGCCAGCAGTAAAACCGGGACAGGGACCGAGCAGTACTTC. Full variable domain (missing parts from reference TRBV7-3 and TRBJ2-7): GAGVSQTPSNKVTEKGKYVELRCDPISGHTALYWYRQSLGQGPEFLIYFQGTGAADDSGLPNDRFFAVRPEGSVSTLKIQRTERGDSAVYLCASSKTGTGTEQYFGPGTRLTVT.

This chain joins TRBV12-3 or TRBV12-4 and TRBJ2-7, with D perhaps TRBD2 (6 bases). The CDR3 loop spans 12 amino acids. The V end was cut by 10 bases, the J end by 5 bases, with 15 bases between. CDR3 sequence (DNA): TGTGCCACCAGAGAGGAGGGTAACGAGCAGTACTTC. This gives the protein CATREEGNEQYF.

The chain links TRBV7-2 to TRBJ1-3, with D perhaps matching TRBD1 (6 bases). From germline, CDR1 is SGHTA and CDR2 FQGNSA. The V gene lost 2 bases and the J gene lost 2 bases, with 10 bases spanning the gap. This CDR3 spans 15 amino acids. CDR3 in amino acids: CASSLSNRAGNTIYF. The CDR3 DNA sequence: TGTGCCAGCAGCTTATCGAACAGGGCTGGAAACACCATATATTTT.

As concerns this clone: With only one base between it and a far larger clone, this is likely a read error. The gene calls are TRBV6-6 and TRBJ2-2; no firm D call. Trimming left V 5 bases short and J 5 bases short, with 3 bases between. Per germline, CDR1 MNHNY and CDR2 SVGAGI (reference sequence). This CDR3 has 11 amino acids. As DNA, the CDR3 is TGTGCCAGCAGTGATACCGGGGAGCTGTTTTTT. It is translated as CASSDTGELFF.